This paragraph covers one T cell receptor beta chain sequence. A much larger clone lies a single base off, so this may be a read error. This CDR3 has 16 residues. The sample belongs to a study of blood T cells in healthy people across ages. A second PCR, run for roughly 7 to 11 cycles, used a sample-barcoded 5' primer plus a J-beta primer mix. MiXCR, run by TCRdb on the 5' RACE reads, gives a single entry per CDR3 protein. The sample consists of roughly 550,000 distinct CDR3 sequences, 24% of them appearing once. This same sample was also part of a study on T cells of mothers and their children.

The chain couples TRBV21-1 to TRBJ1-3; the table gives TRBD1 as D, unverified against the DNA. TRBV21-1 is assigned pseudogene status. This receptor was identified in a boy aged 5 to 17 in good health. Sample: blood. The CDR3 loop is CASSKGPTGCGNTIYF. The CDR3 DNA is TGTGCCAGCAGCAAAGGGCCGACAGGGTGTGGAAACACCATATATTTT.